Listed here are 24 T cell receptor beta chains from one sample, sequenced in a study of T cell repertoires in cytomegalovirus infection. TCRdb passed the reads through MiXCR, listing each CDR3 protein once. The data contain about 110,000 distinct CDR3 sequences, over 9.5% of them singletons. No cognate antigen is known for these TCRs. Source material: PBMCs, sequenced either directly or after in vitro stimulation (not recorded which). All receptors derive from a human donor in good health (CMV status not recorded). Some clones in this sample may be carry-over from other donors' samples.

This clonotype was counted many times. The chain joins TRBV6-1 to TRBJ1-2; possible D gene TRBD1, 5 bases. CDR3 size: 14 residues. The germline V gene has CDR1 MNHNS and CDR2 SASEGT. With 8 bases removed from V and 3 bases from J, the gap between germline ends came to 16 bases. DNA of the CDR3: TGTGCCAGCTCCAGGGATCTGAGGGACTATGGCTACACCTTC. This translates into CASSRDLRDYGYTF.

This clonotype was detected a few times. CDR3 nucleotide sequence: TGCGCCAGCGGGGGGAAGGAACCTGTGAGCTCCTACAATGAGCAGTTCTTC. Translating it yields CASGGKEPVSSYNEQFF. This chain uses TRBV5-1 with TRBJ2-1; TRBD2 might be the D (6 bases). The CDR3 extends over 17 amino acids. In germline, CDR1 is SGHRS, CDR2 YFSETQ. V lost 7 bases and J lost 0, with 20 bases in between.

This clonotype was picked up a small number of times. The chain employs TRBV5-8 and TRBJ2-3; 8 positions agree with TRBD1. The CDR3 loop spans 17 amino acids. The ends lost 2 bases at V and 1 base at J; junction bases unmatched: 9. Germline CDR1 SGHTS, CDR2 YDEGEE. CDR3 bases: TGTGCCAGCAGCTTCGGTGGGCCGGGACAGGGCACAGATACGCAGTATTTT. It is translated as CASSFGGPGQGTDTQYF.

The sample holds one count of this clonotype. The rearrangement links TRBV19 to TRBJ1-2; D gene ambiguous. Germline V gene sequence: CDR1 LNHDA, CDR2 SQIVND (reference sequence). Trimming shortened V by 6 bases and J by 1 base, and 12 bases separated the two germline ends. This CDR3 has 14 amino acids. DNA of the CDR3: TGTGCCAGTAGCTGGTATGGGATTAACTATGGCTACACCTTC. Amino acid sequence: CASSWYGINYGYTF.

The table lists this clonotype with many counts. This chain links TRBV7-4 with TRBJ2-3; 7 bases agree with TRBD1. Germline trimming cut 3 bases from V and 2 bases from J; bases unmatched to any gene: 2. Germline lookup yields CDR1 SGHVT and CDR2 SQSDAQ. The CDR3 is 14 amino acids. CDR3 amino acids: CASSFRGSTDTQYF. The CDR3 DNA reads TGTGCCAGCAGCTTCAGGGGGTCCACAGATACGCAGTATTTT.

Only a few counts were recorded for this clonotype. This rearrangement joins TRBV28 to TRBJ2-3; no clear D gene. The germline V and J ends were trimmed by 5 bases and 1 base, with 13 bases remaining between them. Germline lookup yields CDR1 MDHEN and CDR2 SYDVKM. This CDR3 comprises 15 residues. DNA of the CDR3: TGTGCCAGCAGTCTGACGGCCTCGGGCACAGATACGCAGTATTTT. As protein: CASSLTASGTDTQYF.

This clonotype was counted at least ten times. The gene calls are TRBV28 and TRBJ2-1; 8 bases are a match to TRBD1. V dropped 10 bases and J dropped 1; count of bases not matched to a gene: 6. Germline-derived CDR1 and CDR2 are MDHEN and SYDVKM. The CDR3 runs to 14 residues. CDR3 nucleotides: TGTGCCATTACGGACAGGGAATCCTACAATGAGCAGTTCTTC. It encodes CAITDRESYNEQFF.

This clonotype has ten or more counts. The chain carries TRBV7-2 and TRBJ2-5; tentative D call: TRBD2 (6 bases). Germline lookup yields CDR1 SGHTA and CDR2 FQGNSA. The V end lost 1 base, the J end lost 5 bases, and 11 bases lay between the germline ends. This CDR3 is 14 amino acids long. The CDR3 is CASSLGSGGETQYF. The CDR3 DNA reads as TGTGCCAGCAGCTTAGGTAGTGGGGGGGAGACCCAGTACTTC.

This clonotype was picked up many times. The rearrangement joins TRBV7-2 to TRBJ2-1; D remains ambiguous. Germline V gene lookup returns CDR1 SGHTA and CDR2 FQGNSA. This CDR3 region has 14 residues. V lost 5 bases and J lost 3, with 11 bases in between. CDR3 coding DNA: TGTGCCAGCAGCCCCAACCAGGACTACAATGAGCAGTTCTTC. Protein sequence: CASSPNQDYNEQFF.

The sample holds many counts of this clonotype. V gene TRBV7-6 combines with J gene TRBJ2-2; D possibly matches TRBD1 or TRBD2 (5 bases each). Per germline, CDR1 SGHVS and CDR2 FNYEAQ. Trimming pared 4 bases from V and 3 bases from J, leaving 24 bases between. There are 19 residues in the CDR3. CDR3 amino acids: CASSWVKPGLLGDTGELFF. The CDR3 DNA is TGTGCCAGCAGCTGGGTGAAACCGGGGTTACTAGGGGACACCGGGGAGCTGTTTTTT.

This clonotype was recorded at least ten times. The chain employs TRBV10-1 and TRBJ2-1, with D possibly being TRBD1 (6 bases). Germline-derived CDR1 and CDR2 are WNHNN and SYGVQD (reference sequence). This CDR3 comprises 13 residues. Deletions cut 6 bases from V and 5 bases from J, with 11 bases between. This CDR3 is CASSNGQNNEQFF. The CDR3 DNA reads TGCGCCAGCAGCAACGGACAGAACAATGAGCAGTTCTTC.

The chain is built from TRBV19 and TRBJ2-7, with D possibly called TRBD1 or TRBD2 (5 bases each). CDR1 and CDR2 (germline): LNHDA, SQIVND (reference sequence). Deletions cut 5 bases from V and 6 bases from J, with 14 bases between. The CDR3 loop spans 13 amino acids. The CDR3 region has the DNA TGTGCCAGTAGTCCCAGGGCGGGTATCGAGCAGTACGTC. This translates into CASSPRAGIEQYV.

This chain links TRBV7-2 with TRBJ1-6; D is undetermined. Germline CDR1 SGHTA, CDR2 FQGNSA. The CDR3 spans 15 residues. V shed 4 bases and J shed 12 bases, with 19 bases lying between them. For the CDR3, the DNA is TGTGCCAGCAGCTCGCTTGAAGGGCTCCTCGGACCCCTCCACTTT. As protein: CASSSLEGLLGPLHF.

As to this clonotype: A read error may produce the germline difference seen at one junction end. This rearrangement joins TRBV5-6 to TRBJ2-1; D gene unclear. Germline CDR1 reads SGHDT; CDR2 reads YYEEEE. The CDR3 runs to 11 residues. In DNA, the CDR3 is TGTGCCAGCAGCTTAAGATTCGGGTTAGTCTTC. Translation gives CASSLRFGLVF.

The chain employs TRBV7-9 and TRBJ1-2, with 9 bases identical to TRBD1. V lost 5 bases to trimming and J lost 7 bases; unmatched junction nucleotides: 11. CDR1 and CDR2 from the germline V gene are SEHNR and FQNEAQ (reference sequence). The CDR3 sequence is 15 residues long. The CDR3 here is CASSAGQGRRLGYTF. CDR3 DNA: TGTGCCAGCAGCGCGGGACAGGGCAGGCGCCTTGGCTACACCTTC.

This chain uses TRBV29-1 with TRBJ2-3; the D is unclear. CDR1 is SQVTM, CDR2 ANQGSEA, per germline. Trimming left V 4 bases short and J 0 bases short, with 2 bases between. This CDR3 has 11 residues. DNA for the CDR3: TGCAGCGTTGGGAGCACAGATACGCAGTATTTT. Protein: CSVGSTDTQYF.

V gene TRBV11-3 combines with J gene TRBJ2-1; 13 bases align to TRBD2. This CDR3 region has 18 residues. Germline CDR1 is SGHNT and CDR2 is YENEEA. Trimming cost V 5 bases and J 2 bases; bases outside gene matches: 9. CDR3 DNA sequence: TGTGCCAGCAGCCCAAACTCCGGGACTAGCGGGGCCTACAATGAGCAGTTCTTC. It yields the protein CASSPNSGTSGAYNEQFF.

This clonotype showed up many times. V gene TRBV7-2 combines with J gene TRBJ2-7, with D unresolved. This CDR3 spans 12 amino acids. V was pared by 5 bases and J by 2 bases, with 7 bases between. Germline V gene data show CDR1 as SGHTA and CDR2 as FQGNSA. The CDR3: CASSHPTYEQYF. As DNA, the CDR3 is TGTGCCAGCAGCCACCCGACCTACGAGCAGTACTTC.

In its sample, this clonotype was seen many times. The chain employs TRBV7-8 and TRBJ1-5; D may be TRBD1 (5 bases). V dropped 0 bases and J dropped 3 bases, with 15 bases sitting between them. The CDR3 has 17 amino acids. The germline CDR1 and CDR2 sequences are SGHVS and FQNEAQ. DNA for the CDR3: TGTGCCAGCAGCTTAGCCTTTTTACAGGTCGACAATCAGCCCCAGCATTTT. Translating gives CASSLAFLQVDNQPQHF.

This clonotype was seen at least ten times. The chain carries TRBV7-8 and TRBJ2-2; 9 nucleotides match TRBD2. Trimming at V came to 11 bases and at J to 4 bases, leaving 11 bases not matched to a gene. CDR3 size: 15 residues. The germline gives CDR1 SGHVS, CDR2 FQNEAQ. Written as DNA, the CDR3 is TGTGCCGGCGCTGGGGCGGGAGGGCCCACCGGGGAGCTGTTTTTT. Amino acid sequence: CAGAGAGGPTGELFF.

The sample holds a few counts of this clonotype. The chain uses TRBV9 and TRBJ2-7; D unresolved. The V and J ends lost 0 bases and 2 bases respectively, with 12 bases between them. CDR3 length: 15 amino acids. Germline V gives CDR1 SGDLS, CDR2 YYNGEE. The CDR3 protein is CASSVAPAATYEQYF. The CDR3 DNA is TGTGCCAGCAGCGTAGCCCCCGCGGCTACCTACGAGCAGTACTTC.

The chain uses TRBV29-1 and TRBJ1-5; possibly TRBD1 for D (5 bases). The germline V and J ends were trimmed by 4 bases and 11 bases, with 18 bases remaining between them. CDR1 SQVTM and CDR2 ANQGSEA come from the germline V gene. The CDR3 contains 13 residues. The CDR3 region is CSVGPGLGQAQHF. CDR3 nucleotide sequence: TGCAGCGTTGGTCCAGGGCTAGGCCAGGCCCAGCATTTT.

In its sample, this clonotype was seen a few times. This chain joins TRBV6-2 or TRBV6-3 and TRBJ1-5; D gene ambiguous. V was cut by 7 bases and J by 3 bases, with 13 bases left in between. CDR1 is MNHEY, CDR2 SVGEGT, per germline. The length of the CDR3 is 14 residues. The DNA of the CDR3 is TGTGCCAGCAAAGGCCAAAGCTCCAATCAGCCCCAGCATTTT. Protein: CASKGQSSNQPQHF.

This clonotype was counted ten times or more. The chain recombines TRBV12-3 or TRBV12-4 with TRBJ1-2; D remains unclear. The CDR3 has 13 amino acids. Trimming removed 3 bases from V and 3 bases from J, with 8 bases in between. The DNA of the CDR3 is TGTGCCAGCAGTTTGAACAGCTACTATGGCTACACCTTC. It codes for CASSLNSYYGYTF.